This T cell receptor beta chain was recovered during a study of shared clonotypes between healthy human individuals. As regards this clone: The antigen is undetermined.

CD45RO negativity and positive selection for CCR7 defined naive CD8 cells, a population that excluded terminally differentiated effector memory CD45RA+ cells. Only Caucasian adults living in Nashville, Tennessee served as donors. Regarding the study as a whole: Some naive CD4 clonotypes, around 4.7%, turned up in common across several donors. Clonotypes which were not shared had lower generation probabilities than clonotypes that all four donors shared. Genetic and exposure-history diversity was limited by the few donors.

The table came from immunoSEQ multiplex PCR; TCRdb's copy has only in-frame clones and leaves some out. The sample holds 660,000 or so clones, about 95% seen once. Sequenced sample: naive CD8+ T cells sorted from blood. This TCR derives from a young woman in good health.

DNA for the CDR3: TGTGCCAGCAGCCCGCGGGACAGGGCTGGAAACACCATATATTTT. Translating gives CASSPRDRAGNTIYF. This chain joins TRBV7-9 and TRBJ1-3; TRBD1 agrees at 9 bases. The CDR3 consists of 15 residues. The trim removed 5 bases at V and 2 bases at J, leaving 4 bases unmatched. The germline CDR1 and CDR2 sequences are SEHNR and FQNEAQ (reference sequence).